This T cell receptor (beta chain) was sequenced in a study of OX40 agonist ivuxolimab in advanced cancers. As for the study in general: The patients received agonistic anti-OX40 (CD134) antibody ivuxolimab. Each patient was given ivuxolimab into a vein every 2 weeks, at 0.01 to 10 mg/kg. The study, taken as a whole, reports: What antigens the expanded peripheral T cells recognized was never established. Mean expanded clone counts were higher in CD8+ than CD4+ T cells.

The count of this clone is one. Its cognate antigen is unknown. Libraries were prepared by immunoSEQ multiplex PCR; TCRdb keeps only in-frame clonotypes and omits some of them. The table includes roughly 34,000 clones, about 92% detected once. With 6 bases clipped from V and 7 bases from J, the junction kept 7 bases outside the gene matches. This CDR3 comprises 14 residues. CDR1 SQVTM and CDR2 ANQGSEA come from the germline V gene. Sequencing was performed on CD4+ or CD8+ T cells sorted from blood, taken in a trial of the OX40 agonist ivuxolimab. The chain links TRBV29-1 to TRBJ1-6; 9 bases are shared with TRBD1. This TCR came from an adult with an advanced solid tumor such as melanoma, head and neck, liver or kidney cancer. CDR3 in DNA: TGCAGCGTGACGGGCGGACAGGGGAATTCACCCCTCCACTTT. It yields the protein CSVTGGQGNSPLHF.